The clone carrying this TCR beta chain was seen only a few times. Antigen: not known. Sequence at one end of the junction differs from germline and may be a read error. This CDR3 region has 17 residues. Germline CDR1 reads LGHNA; CDR2 reads YSLEER. This entry belongs to a study of T-cell reconstitution after alpha-beta-depleted transplantation in children. Study results and caveats: Among T cells one year after transplant, newly produced cells accounted for most counts and diversity. Reportedly, alpha-beta T cells present about two months post-transplant originated from several hundred expanded clones of graft origin. Elevated TCRbeta diversity at day 60 was traced, in some patients, to surviving recipient T cells and thymic progenitors.

TCRbeta library construction was performed incorporating unique molecular identifiers. TCRdb reprocessed the PCR reads with MiXCR, giving one entry per CDR3 protein. This sample has about 1,000,000 distinct CDR3 sequences; roughly 31% occur once, and the top ten carry under 30%. This chain joins TRBV4-3 and TRBJ2-1; D remains ambiguous. The input for sequencing was PBMCs, mostly from graft donor cells, taken 360 days after TCRalphabeta/CD19-depleted stem cell transplant. This sequence was found in a boy under three years old who had a stem cell transplant for SCID, so the T cells may come from the graft donor. DNA for the CDR3: TGCGCCAGCAGCCAAGATAGGTCTAGGCTGTCCTTCAATGAGCAGTTCTTC. It codes for CASSQDRSRLSFNEQFF.